The 3 T cell receptor beta chains below come from one sample, sequenced in a study of blood T cell repertoires in COVID-19. TCRdb's table, derived via immunoSEQ multiplex PCR, lists solely in-frame clones and lacks some. In the table there are approximately 190,000 clones, about 81% of which are singletons. The sequenced material came from peripheral blood. The source of these receptors is a woman aged 60-75 years with COVID-19, enrolled during active disease.

The chain employs TRBV28 and TRBJ1-6; weak D call: TRBD1 (6 bases). Trimming shortened V by 8 bases and J by 8 bases, and 19 bases separated the two germline ends. The CDR3 is 15 amino acids. The germline CDR1 and CDR2 sequences are MDHEN and SYDVKM. The CDR3 loop reads CASHQGFSGDSPLHF. In nucleotides, the CDR3 is TGTGCCAGCCACCAGGGGTTCTCAGGAGATTCACCCCTCCACTTT. Full variable domain (remainder filled in from reference TRBV28 and TRBJ1-6): DVKVTQSSRYLVKRTGEKVFLECVQDMDHENMFWYRQDPGLGLRLIYFSYDVKMKEKGDIPEGYSVSREKKERFSLILESASTNQTSMYLCASHQGFSGDSPLHFGNGTRLTVT.

The genes are TRBV11-2 and TRBJ2-7, with TRBD2 matching 8 bases. Germline CDR1 is SGHAT and CDR2 is FQNNGV. This CDR3 has 16 residues. V was clipped by 1 base and J by 6 bases; unmatched bases: 11. This CDR3 is CASSLAASGRVGEQYF. The DNA of the CDR3 is TGTGCCAGCAGCTTAGCAGCCAGCGGGAGAGTCGGCGAGCAGTACTTC. Full variable domain (outside the CDR3, taken from reference TRBV11-2 and TRBJ2-7): EAGVAQSPRYKIIEKRQSVAFWCNPISGHATLYWYQQILGQGPKLLIQFQNNGVVDDSQLPKDRFSAERLKGVDSTLKIQPAKLEDSAVYLCASSLAASGRVGEQYFGPGTRLTVT.

This chain connects TRBV11-1 to TRBJ2-3; a possible D gene is TRBD1 (5 bases). The CDR3 is 16 amino acids. Between the trimmed V and J ends, which lost 5 bases and 6 bases, there was a span of 21 bases. Germline V gene sequence: CDR1 SGHAT, CDR2 FQDESV (reference sequence). The CDR3 DNA reads as TGTGCCAGCAGCCAGTCTAAAGGGGCCGGCGTCGATACGCAGTATTTT. This translates into CASSQSKGAGVDTQYF.